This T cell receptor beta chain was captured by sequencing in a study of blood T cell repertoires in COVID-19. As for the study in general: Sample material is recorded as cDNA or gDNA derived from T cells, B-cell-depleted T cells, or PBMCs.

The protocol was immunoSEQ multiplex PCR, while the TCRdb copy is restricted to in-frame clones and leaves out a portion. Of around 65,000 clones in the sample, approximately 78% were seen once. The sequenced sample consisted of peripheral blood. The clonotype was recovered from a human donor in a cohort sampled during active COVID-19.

CDR3 in amino acids: CASSEATGRGYEQYF. The CDR3 nucleotides are TGTGCCAGCAGTGAAGCCACAGGGAGAGGCTACGAGCAGTACTTC. The chain is built from TRBV2 and TRBJ2-7, with TRBD1 as a possible D gene (6 bases). The CDR3 runs to 15 residues. The germline V gene has CDR1 SNHLY and CDR2 FYNNEI. V lost 0 bases and J lost 3, with 12 bases in between.